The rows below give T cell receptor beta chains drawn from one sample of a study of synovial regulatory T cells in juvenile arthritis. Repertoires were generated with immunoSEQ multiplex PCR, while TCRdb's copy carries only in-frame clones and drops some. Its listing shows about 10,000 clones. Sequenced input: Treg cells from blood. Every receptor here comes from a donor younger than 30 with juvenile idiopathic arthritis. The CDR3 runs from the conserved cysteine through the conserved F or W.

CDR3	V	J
CASRLHSEVNEKLFF	TRBV6-1	TRBJ1-4
CASSLVGLGGLAGQYF	TRBV11-2	TRBJ2-7
CASSYRVTGHSPLHF	TRBV6-5	TRBJ1-6
CASSHQGSGANVLTF	TRBV11-3	TRBJ2-6
CASSEGPGSFNQPQHF	TRBV6-1	TRBJ1-5
CAISETRATGTQYF	TRBV10-3	TRBJ2-5
CSAIQLYGYTF	TRBV20-1	TRBJ1-2
CAISERASGVINSYNEQFF	TRBV10-3	TRBJ2-1
CASSLVWGTQETQYF	TRBV5-6	TRBJ2-5
CASSGGLAGLFSYEQYF	TRBV5-6	TRBJ2-5
CASSLAVTYEQYF	TRBV5-1	TRBJ2-7
CSASSGNTIYF	TRBV20-1	TRBJ1-3
CSASGTREQYF	TRBV20-1	TRBJ2-7
CASSVTGARTDTQYF	TRBV6-1	TRBJ2-3
CSARRLVREFF	TRBV20-1	TRBJ2-1
CSASGRNEQFF	TRBV20-1	TRBJ2-1
CASSAYSGFRYEQYF	TRBV11-3	TRBJ2-7